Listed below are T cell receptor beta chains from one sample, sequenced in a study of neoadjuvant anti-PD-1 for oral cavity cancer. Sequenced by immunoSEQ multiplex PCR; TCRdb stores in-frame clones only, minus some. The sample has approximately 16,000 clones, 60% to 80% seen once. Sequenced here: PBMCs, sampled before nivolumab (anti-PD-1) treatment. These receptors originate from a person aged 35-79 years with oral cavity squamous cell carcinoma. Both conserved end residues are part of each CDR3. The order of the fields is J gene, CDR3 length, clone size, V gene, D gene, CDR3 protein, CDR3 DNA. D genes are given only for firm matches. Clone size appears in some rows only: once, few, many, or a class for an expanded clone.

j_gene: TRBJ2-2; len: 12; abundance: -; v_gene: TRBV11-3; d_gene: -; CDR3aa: CASSPDTGELFF; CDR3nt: TGTGCCAGCAGCCCTGACACCGGGGAGCTGTTTTTT
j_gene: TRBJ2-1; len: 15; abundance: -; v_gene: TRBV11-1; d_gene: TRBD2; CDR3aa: CASSLYSGGVDEQFF; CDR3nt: TGTGCCAGCAGCCTATACTCGGGAGGAGTCGATGAGCAGTTCTTC
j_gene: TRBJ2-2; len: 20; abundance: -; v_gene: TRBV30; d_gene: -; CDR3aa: CAWSVHGEDSFSPNTGELFF; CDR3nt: TGTGCCTGGAGTGTACATGGGGAGGACAGCTTCTCTCCGAACACCGGGGAGCTGTTTTTT
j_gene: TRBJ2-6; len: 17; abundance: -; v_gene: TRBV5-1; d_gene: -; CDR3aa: CASSLEAIGSGANVLTF; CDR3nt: TGCGCCAGCAGCTTGGAGGCGATAGGCTCTGGGGCCAACGTCCTGACTTTC
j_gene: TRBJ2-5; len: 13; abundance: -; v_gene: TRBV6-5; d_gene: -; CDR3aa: CASNKQGQETQYF; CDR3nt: TGTGCCAGCAATAAACAGGGCCAAGAGACCCAGTACTTC
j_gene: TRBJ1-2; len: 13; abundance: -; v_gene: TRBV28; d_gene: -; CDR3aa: CASSLQGSYGYTF; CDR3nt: TGTGCCAGCAGTTTACAGGGGAGCTATGGCTACACCTTC
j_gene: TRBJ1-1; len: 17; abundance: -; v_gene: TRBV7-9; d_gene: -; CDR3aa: CASSLEPAGEGGTEAFF; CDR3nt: TGTGCCAGCAGCTTAGAGCCCGCTGGAGAGGGAGGCACTGAAGCTTTCTTT
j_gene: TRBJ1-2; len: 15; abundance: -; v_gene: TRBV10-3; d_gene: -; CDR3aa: CAISDSGGGTYGYTF; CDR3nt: TGTGCCATCAGTGATTCCGGTGGAGGAACATATGGCTACACCTTC
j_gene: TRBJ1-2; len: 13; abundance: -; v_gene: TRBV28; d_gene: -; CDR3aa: CASSLLGPDSYTF; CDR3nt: TGTGCCAGCAGTTTACTGGGGCCTGACAGCTACACCTTC
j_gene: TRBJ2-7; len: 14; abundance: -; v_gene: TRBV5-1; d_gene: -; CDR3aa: CASSLGYDSLEQYF; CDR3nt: TGCGCCAGCAGCTTGGGTTACGACAGCCTCGAGCAGTACTTC
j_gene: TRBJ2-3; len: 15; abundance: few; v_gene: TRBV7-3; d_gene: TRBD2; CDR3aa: CASSPGTSATDTQYF; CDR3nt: TGTGCCAGCAGCCCGGGGACTAGCGCAACAGATACGCAGTATTTT
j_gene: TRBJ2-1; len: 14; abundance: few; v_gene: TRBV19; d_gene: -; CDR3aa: CASSWGREADEQFF; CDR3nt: TGTGCCAGTAGTTGGGGAAGGGAGGCTGATGAGCAGTTCTTC
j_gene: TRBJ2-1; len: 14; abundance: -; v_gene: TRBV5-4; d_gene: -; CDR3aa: CASSLKEGRDEQFF; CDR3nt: TGTGCCAGCAGCTTGAAGGAGGGCCGGGATGAGCAGTTCTTC
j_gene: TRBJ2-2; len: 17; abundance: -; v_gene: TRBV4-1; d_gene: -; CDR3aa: CASSQEGRVAGTGELFF; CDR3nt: TGCGCCAGCAGCCAAGAGGGCAGGGTCGCGGGGACCGGGGAGCTGTTTTTT
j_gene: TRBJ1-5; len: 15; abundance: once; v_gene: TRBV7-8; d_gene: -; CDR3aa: CASSLERYSNQPQHF; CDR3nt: TGTGCCAGCAGCTTAGAGAGGTATAGCAATCAGCCCCAGCATTTT
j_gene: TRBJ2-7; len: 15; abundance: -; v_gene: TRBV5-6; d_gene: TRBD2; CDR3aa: CASSFFGTSGNEQYF; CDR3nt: TGTGCCAGCAGCTTCTTCGGGACTAGCGGGAACGAGCAGTACTTC
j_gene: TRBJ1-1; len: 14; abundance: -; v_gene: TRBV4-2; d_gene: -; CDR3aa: CASSQEIVGTEAFF; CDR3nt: TGTGCCAGCAGCCAAGAAATAGTTGGCACTGAAGCTTTCTTT
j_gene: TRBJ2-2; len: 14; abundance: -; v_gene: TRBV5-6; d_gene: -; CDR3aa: CASSLRYNTGELFF; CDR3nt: TGTGCCAGCAGCTTGCGCTATAACACCGGGGAGCTGTTTTTT
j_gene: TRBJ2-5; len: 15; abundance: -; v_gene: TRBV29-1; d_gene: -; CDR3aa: CSVDHDLSGRETQYF; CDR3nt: TGCAGCGTTGACCATGACCTTTCAGGAAGGGAGACCCAGTACTTC
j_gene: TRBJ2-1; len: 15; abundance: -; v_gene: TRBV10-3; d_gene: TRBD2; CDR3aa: CAITRGAGEANEQFF; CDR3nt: TGTGCCATCACTCGAGGAGCGGGAGAGGCTAATGAGCAGTTCTTC
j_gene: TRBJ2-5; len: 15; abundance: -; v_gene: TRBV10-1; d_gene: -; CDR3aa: CASSESGGHQETQYF; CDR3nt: TGCGCCAGCAGTGAGTCGGGGGGCCACCAAGAGACCCAGTACTTC
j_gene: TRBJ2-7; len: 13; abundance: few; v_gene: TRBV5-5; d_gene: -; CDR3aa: CASTPSSRFEQYF; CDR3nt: TGTGCCAGCACCCCCTCCTCAAGATTCGAGCAGTACTTC